This T cell receptor beta chain is drawn from a study of cytomegalovirus exposure and HLA in healthy donors. With respect to this clone: Its cognate antigen is unknown.

Findings and caveats of the study: Researchers reported that three CMV-associated chains were confirmed in vitro as CMV antigen-specific. Most TCRs appeared rarely, but some public TCRs recurred in many donors.

TCRdb's table, derived via immunoSEQ multiplex PCR, lists solely in-frame clones and lacks some. The sample includes approximately 88,000 clones, roughly 96% of them seen just once. Germline V lookup: CDR1 LNHDA, CDR2 SQIVND (reference sequence). The CDR3 has 18 residues. Trimming took 7 bases from V and 0 from J; bases not matched to a gene: 14. The sequence came from a woman aged 18-30 years in good health and CMV-seronegative. This sequence joins TRBV19 and TRBJ2-1; 8 nucleotides match TRBD2. The sample was PBMCs. The CDR3 DNA reads as TGTGCCAGTACCCCCAGCGGGGGACCACTTAGCTCCTACAATGAGCAGTTCTTC. Its translation is CASTPSGGPLSSYNEQFF.